This T cell receptor (beta chain) was sequenced in a study of response to subunit inactivated influenza vaccine. From the RT-PCR reads, TCRdb called clonotypes with MiXCR, one entry per CDR3 protein. The sample shows some 640,000 distinct CDR3 sequences, approximately 13% of them seen only once. Germline trimming cut 5 bases from V and 2 bases from J; bases unmatched to any gene: 7. The CDR3 consists of 15 residues. Germline V gene lookup returns CDR1 ENHRY and CDR2 SYGVKD. The sequencing here drew on PBMCs from blood, taken 14 to 15 days before vaccination. This chain connects TRBV10-3 to TRBJ2-7; 9 bases map to TRBD1. The sequence came from a man aged 50-60 years who received an inactivated influenza vaccine. CDR3 in amino acids: CAISPGQGRPYEQYF. The CDR3 DNA is TGTGCCATCAGTCCAGGACAGGGGAGGCCCTACGAGCAGTACTTC.